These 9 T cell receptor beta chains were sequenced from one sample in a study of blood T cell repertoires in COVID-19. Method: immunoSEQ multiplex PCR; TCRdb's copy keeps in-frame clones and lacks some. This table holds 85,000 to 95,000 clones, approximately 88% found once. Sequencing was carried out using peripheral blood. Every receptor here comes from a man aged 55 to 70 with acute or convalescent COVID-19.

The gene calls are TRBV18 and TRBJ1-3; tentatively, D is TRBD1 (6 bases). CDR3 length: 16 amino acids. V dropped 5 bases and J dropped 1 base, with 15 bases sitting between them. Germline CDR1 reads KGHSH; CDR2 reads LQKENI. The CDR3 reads CASSLPGTPSGNTIYF. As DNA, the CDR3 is TGTGCCAGCTCATTACCCGGGACACCGTCTGGAAACACCATATATTTT.

The CDR3 here is CASSTQLTGNEQFF. DNA of the CDR3: TGTGCCAGTAGTACCCAGCTGACGGGAAATGAGCAGTTCTTC. The chain joins TRBV19 to TRBJ2-1; D is possibly TRBD2 (5 bases). Germline CDR1 LNHDA, CDR2 SQIVND (reference sequence). CDR3 length: 14 amino acids. V was clipped by 4 bases and J by 7 bases, with 14 bases between them.

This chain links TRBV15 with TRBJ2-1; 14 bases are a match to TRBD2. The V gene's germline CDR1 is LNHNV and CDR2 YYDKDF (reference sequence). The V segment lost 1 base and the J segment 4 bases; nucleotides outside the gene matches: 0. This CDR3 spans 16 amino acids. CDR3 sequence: CATSRGTSGGYNEQFF. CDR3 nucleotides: TGTGCCACCAGCAGAGGGACTAGCGGGGGGTACAATGAGCAGTTCTTC.

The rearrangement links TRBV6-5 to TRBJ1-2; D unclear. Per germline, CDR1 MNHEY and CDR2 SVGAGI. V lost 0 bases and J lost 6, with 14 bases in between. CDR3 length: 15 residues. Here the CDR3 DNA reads TGTGCCAGCAGTTACTCCTCGGGTCGCCGGGATGGCTACACCTTC. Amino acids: CASSYSSGRRDGYTF.

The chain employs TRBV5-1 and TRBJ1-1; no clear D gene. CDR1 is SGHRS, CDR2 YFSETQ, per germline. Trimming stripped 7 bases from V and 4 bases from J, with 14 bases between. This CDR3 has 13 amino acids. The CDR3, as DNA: TGCGCCAGCTTTTTTGAGGGAGGCACTGAAGCTTTCTTT. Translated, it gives CASFFEGGTEAFF.

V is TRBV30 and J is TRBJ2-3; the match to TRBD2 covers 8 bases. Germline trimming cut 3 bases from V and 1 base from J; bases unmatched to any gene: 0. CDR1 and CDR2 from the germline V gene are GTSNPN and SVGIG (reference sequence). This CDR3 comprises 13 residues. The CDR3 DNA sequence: TGTGCCTGGAGGACTAGCGGCACAGATACGCAGTATTTT. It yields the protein CAWRTSGTDTQYF. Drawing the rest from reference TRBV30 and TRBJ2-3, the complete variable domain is SQTIHQWPATLVQPVGSPLSLECTVEGTSNPNLYWYRQAAGRGLQLLFYSVGIGQISSEVPQNLSASRPQDRQFILSSKKLLLSDSGFYLCAWRTSGTDTQYFGPGTRLTVL.

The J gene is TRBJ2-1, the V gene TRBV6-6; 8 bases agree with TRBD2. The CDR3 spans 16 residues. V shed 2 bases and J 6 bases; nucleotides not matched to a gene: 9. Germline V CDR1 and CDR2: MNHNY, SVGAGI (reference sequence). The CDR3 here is CASSYRPGGLSNEQFF. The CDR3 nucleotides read TGTGCCAGCAGTTACCGTCCGGGAGGGCTAAGCAATGAGCAGTTCTTC.

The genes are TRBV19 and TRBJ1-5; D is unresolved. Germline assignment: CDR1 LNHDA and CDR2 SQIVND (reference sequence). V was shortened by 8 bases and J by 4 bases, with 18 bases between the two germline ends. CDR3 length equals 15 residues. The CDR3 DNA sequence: TGTGCCAGTTATGCAGGTCGGCAGGCAAATCAGCCCCAGCATTTT. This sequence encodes CASYAGRQANQPQHF.

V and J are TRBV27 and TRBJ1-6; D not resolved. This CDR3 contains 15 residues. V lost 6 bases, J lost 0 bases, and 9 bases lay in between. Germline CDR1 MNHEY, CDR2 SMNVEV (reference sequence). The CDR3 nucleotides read TGTGCCAGCAGCTCTCAGGTCTCCTATAATTCACCCCTCCACTTT. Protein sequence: CASSSQVSYNSPLHF.